This T cell receptor beta chain is from a study of T cell responses to AZD1222 COVID-19 vaccine. Assay: immunoSEQ multiplex PCR; the TCRdb copy retains only in-frame clones and omits some. The sample holds 75,000 to 100,000 clones; roughly nine tenths are singletons and the top ten take roughly 3.1%. For this clone: Its antigen is undetermined.

CDR1 is SGHTA and CDR2 is FQGNSA in the germline V gene. CDR3 length: 14 residues. Trimming left V 0 bases short and J 5 bases short, with 10 bases between. Study-level points and caveats: Seropositive at baseline were only a handful of AZD1222 recipients. Unmutated variant regions reportedly attract nearly half of all spike-specific TCRs. Two doses of AZD1222 preceded a rise in Spike-specific TCR breadth and depth.

The source is an adult who received the AZD1222 COVID-19 vaccine. The chain is built from TRBV7-2 and TRBJ2-5; tentative D call: TRBD2 (5 bases). This specimen was peripheral blood, taken 28 days after the second AZD1222 dose. Here the CDR3 reads CASSLAPSGETQYF. In DNA form, the CDR3 reads TGTGCCAGCAGCTTAGCCCCCTCGGGGGAGACCCAGTACTTC.